Listed below are T cell receptor beta chains from one sample, sequenced in a study of blood T cell repertoires in COVID-19. Using immunoSEQ multiplex PCR, the repertoire was profiled, and TCRdb retains in-frame clones only, with some absent. The data show about 100,000 clones, 69% seen once. What was sequenced was peripheral blood. The receptors here all came from a man older than 75 with acute or convalescent COVID-19. The CDR3 runs from the conserved cysteine through the conserved F or W. A D gene is named only where the DNA matches it firmly.

NA TRBV15 CATSRDLTGLGAFF
NA TRBV7-9 CASSMRREKAFF
NA TRBV19 CASSMRGNQPQHF
NA TRBV18 CASSPVRVNEKLFF
TRBD2 TRBV5-5 CASRPSPPTSVLYNEQFF
NA TRBV15 CASSPSSNQPQHF
NA TRBV2 CASSEVDEQFF
NA TRBV28 CASSLRQEGYTF
NA TRBV27 CASSPTTLLRLEPQHF
TRBD2 TRBV19 CASRGSASGTEQYF
TRBD2 TRBV28 CASRSGRAYNEQFF
NA TRBV29-1 CSVEGHQDYGYTF
TRBD2 TRBV7-2 CASSLASSGNEQFF
TRBD2 TRBV11-2 CASSSSGRTTDTQYF
TRBD2 TRBV7-3 CASSLLPDTSGILPGELFF
NA TRBV9 CASSLQGNTQYF
NA TRBV5-1 CASSLEGGNSPLHF
TRBD2 TRBV7-8 CASSTGTNSYEQYF
TRBD1 TRBV7-3 CASSPGTGANEQFF
NA TRBV14 CASSQDGNTEAFF
TRBD1 TRBV6-5 CASSSGQYNTEAFF
NA TRBV7-2 CASSSDSTSTDTQYF
TRBD2 TRBV7-2 CASSLTSGNNNEQFF
TRBD2 TRBV5-1 CASSLIPSGSLTGELFF
TRBD1 TRBV7-9 CASSFTGGAKNIQYF
NA TRBV2 CASRGRREQYF
NA TRBV19 CASKGTGELFF
TRBD1 TRBV5-1 CASSLSNRGLSQETQYF
TRBD1 TRBV27 CASRAGTGNTEAFF
TRBD1 TRBV28 CASSRQGLGTHYGYTF
NA TRBV9 CASTKGATNEKLFF
TRBD1 TRBV27 CASSSSSTGSREKLFF
TRBD2 TRBV28 CASSLIYSGRAFNEQFF
NA TRBV29-1 CSVEVPNTGELFF
NA TRBV3-1/TRBV3-2 CASPPRDYGYTF
NA TRBV2 CASRTDSLNYGYTF
TRBD1 TRBV5-4 CASSAGQPYTNEKLFF
NA TRBV4-2 CASSQDVGGILNIQYF
NA TRBV4-1 CASSRTRDSGNTIYF
TRBD2 TRBV3-1/TRBV3-2 CASSQTSGRFEQYF
TRBD1 TRBV5-1 CASSLGGQGLYEQYF